Below are 29 T cell receptor beta chains sequenced from a single sample in a study of identical twins. TCRdb independently ran MiXCR on the 5' RACE reads; one entry per CDR3 protein. The table records some 790,000 distinct CDR3 sequences, 18% of them present only once. The sample was also reused in another study, on T cells expressing NK-cell markers.

What was sequenced was PBMCs. These receptors originate from a woman younger than 30 in good health.

This chain connects TRBV19 to TRBJ2-7; 7 bases are shared with TRBD1. Germline V gives CDR1 LNHDA, CDR2 SQIVND (reference sequence). CDR3 length equals 14 residues. Germline trimming cut 6 bases from V and 3 bases from J; bases unmatched to any gene: 8. CDR3 sequence reads: CASRRETGSYEQYF. For the CDR3, the DNA is TGTGCCAGTAGAAGGGAGACAGGGAGCTACGAGCAGTACTTC.

This clonotype was detected only a few times. The V gene is TRBV7-2, the J gene TRBJ2-3, with 13 nucleotides matching TRBD2. The germline V gene encodes CDR1 SGHTA and CDR2 FQGNSA. With V trimmed by 4 bases and J by 5 bases, 6 bases remained unmatched. The CDR3 covers 16 residues. The CDR3, as DNA: TGTGCCAGCAGCTCCACTAGCGGGAGGGCCATAGATACGCAGTATTTT. Translated, it gives CASSSTSGRAIDTQYF.

This clonotype was counted between two and nine times. The gene calls are TRBV20-1 and TRBJ1-1, with a tentative D call TRBD1 (6 bases). The CDR3 loop spans 13 amino acids. V was shortened by 6 bases and J by 1 base, with 12 bases between the two germline ends. The germline CDR1 and CDR2 sequences are DFQATT and SNEGSKA (reference sequence). Here the CDR3 DNA reads TGCAGTGCCGTTTTGACAGGGAACACTGAAGCTTTCTTT. Protein: CSAVLTGNTEAFF.

This clonotype was seen a handful of times. The gene calls are TRBV20-1 and TRBJ2-7; D might be TRBD2 (5 bases). The CDR3 runs to 13 residues. Trimming pared 6 bases from V and 0 bases from J, leaving 12 bases between. The V gene's germline CDR1 is DFQATT and CDR2 SNEGSKA (reference sequence). CDR3 bases: TGCAGTGCCCGTCTGAGGGACTCCTACGAGCAGTACTTC. This sequence encodes CSARLRDSYEQYF.

The rearrangement joins TRBV5-1 to TRBJ2-3, with 10 bases aligning to TRBD2. Germline V gene sequence: CDR1 SGHRS, CDR2 YFSETQ. The CDR3 is 14 residues long. Trimming took 5 bases from V and 0 from J; bases not matched to a gene: 0. DNA of the CDR3: TGCGCCAGCAGGACTAGCGGGAGCACAGATACGCAGTATTTT. Amino acid sequence: CASRTSGSTDTQYF.

V is TRBV12-3 or TRBV12-4 and J is TRBJ2-3, with 10 nucleotides matching TRBD2. The CDR3 covers 16 residues. The V and J ends lost 3 bases and 5 bases, in that order; junction bases with no gene match: 8. CDR3 in DNA: TGTGCCAGCAGTTTTACTCTAGCGGGAGCGGGAGATACGCAGTATTTT. Translated, it gives CASSFTLAGAGDTQYF.

CDR3 protein: CAISESGGDGDTQYF. The CDR3 DNA follows: TGTGCCATCAGTGAGTCGGGAGGGGATGGAGATACGCAGTATTTT. V gene TRBV10-3 combines with J gene TRBJ2-3, with 7 bases identical to TRBD2. Germline-derived CDR1 and CDR2 are ENHRY and SYGVKD. The CDR3 totals 15 residues. V was clipped by 0 bases and J by 5 bases; unmatched bases: 5.

The V gene is TRBV6-1, the J gene TRBJ2-7, with D perhaps TRBD2 (5 bases). From germline, CDR1 is MNHNS and CDR2 SASEGT. V dropped 5 bases and J dropped 2 bases, with 16 bases sitting between them. CDR3 length: 15 amino acids. The CDR3 DNA reads TGTGCCAGCAGTCAAAACCGGGGAAGCACCTACGAGCAGTACTTC. Encoded protein: CASSQNRGSTYEQYF.

V and J are TRBV15 and TRBJ2-1, with TRBD2 identical over 8 bases. Germline V gives CDR1 LNHNV, CDR2 YYDKDF (reference sequence). Trimming at V came to 3 bases and at J to 5 bases, leaving 12 bases not matched to a gene. The CDR3 is 17 amino acids. This chain's CDR3 is CATSSASFAGGNNEQFF. CDR3 nucleotide sequence: TGTGCCACCAGCAGTGCCTCCTTTGCGGGGGGTAACAATGAGCAGTTCTTC.

The sample holds a few counts of this clonotype. The V call is TRBV20-1, the J call TRBJ2-5; 15 bases line up with TRBD2. The ends lost 1 base at V and 0 bases at J; junction bases unmatched: 0. The length of the CDR3 is 16 residues. Germline V gene lookup returns CDR1 DFQATT and CDR2 SNEGSKA (reference sequence). DNA of the CDR3: TGCAGTGCTAGAGGGACTAGCGGGAGGGACCAAGAGACCCAGTACTTC. Translating it yields CSARGTSGRDQETQYF.

This clonotype was found many times. The junction and the germline gene differ at one end; a read error may be behind it. This chain uses TRBV5-1 with TRBJ2-3; D gene ambiguous. The CDR3 has 13 residues. The germline gives CDR1 SGHRS, CDR2 YFSETQ. The CDR3 sequence: CASSLSSTDTQYF. CDR3 in DNA: TGTGCCAGCAGCTTATCTAGCACAGATACGCAGTATTTT.

Only a few counts were recorded for this clonotype. The chain employs TRBV24-1 and TRBJ2-1; 7 positions agree with TRBD2. Germline lookup yields CDR1 KGHDR and CDR2 SFDVKD. The V and J ends lost 3 bases and 7 bases, in that order; junction bases with no gene match: 2. The CDR3 has 13 amino acids. This chain's CDR3 is CATSDPSGNEQFF. The CDR3 coding sequence is TGTGCCACCAGTGATCCTAGCGGAAATGAGCAGTTCTTC.

Comments on this clonotype: At one end, the junction sequence differs from germline, possibly due to a read error. The chain links TRBV4-1 to TRBJ1-4; 8 bases agree with TRBD1. The CDR3 consists of 14 residues. Germline V gene sequence: CDR1 MGHRA, CDR2 YSYEKL. CDR3 coding DNA: TGCGCCAGCAGTCCGGATCCAACCGGGACAGGCGCGGTTTTT. As protein: CASSPDPTGTGAVF.

The CDR3 loop reads CASSLSRLMNTEAFF. CDR3 bases: TGTGCCAGCAGTTTATCCCGACTCATGAACACTGAAGCTTTCTTT. V and J are TRBV27 and TRBJ1-1; D remains ambiguous. Trimming left V 0 bases short and J 0 bases short, with 8 bases between. Germline-derived CDR1 and CDR2 are MNHEY and SMNVEV (reference sequence). The CDR3 is made up of 15 amino acids.

This rearrangement joins TRBV18 to TRBJ2-3, with no clear D. The ends were cut back, 5 bases at V and 2 bases at J, with 20 bases in the middle. The CDR3 is 17 residues long. In germline, CDR1 is KGHSH, CDR2 LQKENI. Here the CDR3 DNA reads TGTGCCAGCTCATCTCAAAGGACCGCAATAGCCACAGATACGCAGTATTTT. It yields the protein CASSSQRTAIATDTQYF.

The sample holds a few counts of this clonotype. V gene TRBV29-1 combines with J gene TRBJ1-1; tentatively, D is TRBD1 (6 bases). V was cut by 0 bases and J by 8 bases, with 10 bases left in between. This CDR3 comprises 12 residues. The germline gives CDR1 SQVTM, CDR2 ANQGSEA. The CDR3 loop reads CSVEDPGAEAFF. CDR3 coding DNA: TGCAGCGTTGAAGACCCAGGGGCAGAAGCTTTCTTT.

The table lists this clonotype with a few counts. The V gene is TRBV20-1, the J gene TRBJ1-2; 9 bases match TRBD1. The CDR3 is 13 amino acids. The germline gives CDR1 DFQATT, CDR2 SNEGSKA (reference sequence). After removal of 5 bases from V and 4 bases from J, the junction contained 5 bases not matched to a gene. In nucleotides, the CDR3 is TGCAGTGCTGATACAGGGGGCGCCTATGGCTACACCTTC. Translation gives CSADTGGAYGYTF.

The chain employs TRBV20-1 and TRBJ2-3; perhaps TRBD2 as D (6 bases). The CDR3 has 14 amino acids. Germline assignment: CDR1 DFQATT and CDR2 SNEGSKA (reference sequence). Between the trimmed V and J ends, which lost 0 bases and 4 bases, there was a span of 11 bases. Here the CDR3 reads CSARDLGGADTQYF. The CDR3 region has the DNA TGCAGTGCTAGAGATCTAGGAGGGGCAGATACGCAGTATTTT.

This clonotype was observed many times. The chain has TRBV2 and TRBJ2-7; D may be TRBD2 (6 bases). The germline V gene has CDR1 SNHLY and CDR2 FYNNEI. The CDR3 runs 14 residues. V lost 8 bases and J 2 bases, leaving 16 bases between the germline ends. Written as DNA, the CDR3 is TGTGCCAGCTCCTCTGTAGCGGCACCCTACGAGCAGTACTTC. This codes for CASSSVAAPYEQYF.

The chain has TRBV5-1 and TRBJ2-7, with 8 bases identical to TRBD1. Germline-derived CDR1 and CDR2 are SGHRS and YFSETQ. This CDR3 is built from 16 residues. The V segment lost 8 bases and the J segment 4 bases; nucleotides outside the gene matches: 17. The CDR3 coding sequence is TGCGCCAGTCACAACCGGGACAGGCTCGGTAGATACGAGCAGTACTTC. This sequence encodes CASHNRDRLGRYEQYF. Supplemented by reference TRBV5-1 and TRBJ2-7, the full variable domain reads KAGVTQTPRYLIKTRGQQVTLSCSPISGHRSVSWYQQTPGQGLQFLFEYFSETQRNKGNFPGRFSGRQFSNSRSEMNVSTLELGDSALYLCASHNRDRLGRYEQYFGPGTRLTVT.

The CDR3 DNA is TGCGCCAGCAGCCAAGCTCTTGGGGGCGTCCAGCATTTT. Residues: CASSQALGGVQHF. The chain employs TRBV4-3 and TRBJ1-5, with D tentatively TRBD1 (6 bases). In germline, CDR1 is LGHNA, CDR2 YSLEER. There are 13 residues in the CDR3. The ends were cut back, 1 base at V and 12 bases at J, with 13 bases in the middle.

This sequence joins TRBV12-3 or TRBV12-4 and TRBJ1-2, with D possibly matching TRBD1 (6 bases). The ends were cut back, 6 bases at V and 4 bases at J, with 9 bases in the middle. The CDR3 is made up of 12 amino acids. The CDR3 bases are TGTGCCAGCAGGGACAGTATCTATGGCTACACCTTC. Amino acids: CASRDSIYGYTF.

This clonotype occurred a few times. The chain uses TRBV15 and TRBJ2-1; TRBD1 matches 9 bases. The CDR3 has 17 amino acids. V lost 0 bases, J lost 8 bases, and 11 bases stayed unmatched. Germline values: CDR1 LNHNV, CDR2 YYDKDF (reference sequence). CDR3 DNA sequence: TGTGCCACCAGCAGAGATACCGGGACAGGGAGATCCCATGAGCAGTTCTTC. It translates to CATSRDTGTGRSHEQFF.

A few counts support this clonotype. The rearrangement joins TRBV6-5 to TRBJ2-3, with a weak D call TRBD1 (5 bases). The CDR3 spans 13 residues. Trimming cost V 4 bases and J 4 bases, with 9 bases left between them. Germline loops: CDR1 MNHEY, CDR2 SVGAGI. Here the CDR3 DNA reads TGTGCCAGCAGTTCCGGACAACCAGATACGCAGTATTTT. It yields the protein CASSSGQPDTQYF.

Note on this clonotype: Sequence at one end of the junction differs from germline and may be a read error. This chain joins TRBV7-7 and TRBJ1-1; D gene uncertain. The CDR3 sequence is 13 residues long. Germline CDR1 and CDR2: SSHAT and FNYEAQ (reference sequence). The CDR3 loop reads CASSLAGGSEAFF. DNA for the CDR3: TGTGCTAGCAGCTTGGCAGGAGGGTCGGAGGCTTTCTTT.

The chain joins TRBV5-1 to TRBJ2-3; TRBD1 might be the D (5 bases). The germline V gene has CDR1 SGHRS and CDR2 YFSETQ. V was pared by 3 bases and J by 4 bases, with 9 bases between. The CDR3 is 13 amino acids. CDR3 nucleotide sequence: TGCGCCAGCAGCTCCAGGGTCGCAGATACGCAGTATTTT. As protein: CASSSRVADTQYF.

This clonotype was counted a few times. The V call is TRBV29-1, the J call TRBJ2-2; D remains ambiguous. The CDR3 covers 12 residues. Trimming took 4 bases from V and 4 from J, leaving 7 bases between them. CDR1 and CDR2 from the germline V gene are SQVTM and ANQGSEA. The CDR3 loop reads CSVGPPTGELFF. The CDR3 DNA sequence: TGCAGCGTTGGGCCCCCCACCGGGGAGCTGTTTTTT.

The gene calls are TRBV10-2 and TRBJ1-5; D is possibly TRBD1 (5 bases). Trimming took 8 bases from V and 3 from J, leaving 11 bases between them. The germline gives CDR1 WSHSY, CDR2 SAAADI. CDR3 size: 13 residues. The CDR3 DNA follows: TGCGCCAGCCGGGTGACAGTCAATCAGCCCCAGCATTTT. Translated: CASRVTVNQPQHF.

The V gene is TRBV10-3, the J gene TRBJ1-1; 9 bases fit TRBD1. V dropped 10 bases and J dropped 6; count of bases not matched to a gene: 9. CDR1 is ENHRY, CDR2 SYGVKD, per germline. The CDR3 covers 13 residues. The CDR3 region has the DNA TGTGCCAGTACGGACAGGGGTTCTCCTGAAGCTTTCTTT. It encodes CASTDRGSPEAFF.